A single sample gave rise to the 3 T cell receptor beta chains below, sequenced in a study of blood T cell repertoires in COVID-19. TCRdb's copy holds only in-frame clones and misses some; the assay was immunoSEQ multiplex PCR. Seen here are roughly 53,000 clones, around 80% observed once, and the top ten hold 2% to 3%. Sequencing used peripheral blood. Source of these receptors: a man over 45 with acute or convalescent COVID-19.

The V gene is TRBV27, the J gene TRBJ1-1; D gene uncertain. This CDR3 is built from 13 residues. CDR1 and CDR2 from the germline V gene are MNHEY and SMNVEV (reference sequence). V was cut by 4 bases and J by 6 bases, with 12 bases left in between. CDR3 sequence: CASSSPVLAEAFF. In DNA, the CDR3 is TGTGCCAGCAGTTCTCCGGTCCTCGCTGAAGCTTTCTTT.

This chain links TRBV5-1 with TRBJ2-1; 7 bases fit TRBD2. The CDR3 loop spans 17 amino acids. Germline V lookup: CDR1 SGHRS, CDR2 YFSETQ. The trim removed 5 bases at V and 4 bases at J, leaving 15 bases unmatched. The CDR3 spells CASRMAGVTLFYNEQFF. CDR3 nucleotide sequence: TGCGCCAGCAGAATGGCGGGAGTGACCCTCTTTTACAATGAGCAGTTCTTC.

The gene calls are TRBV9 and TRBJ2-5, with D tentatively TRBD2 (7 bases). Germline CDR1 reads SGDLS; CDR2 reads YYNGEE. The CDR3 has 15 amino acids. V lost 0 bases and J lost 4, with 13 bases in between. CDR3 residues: CASSVGQGRGETQYF. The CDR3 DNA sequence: TGTGCCAGCAGCGTAGGCCAGGGGAGGGGAGAGACCCAGTACTTC. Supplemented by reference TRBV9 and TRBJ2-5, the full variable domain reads DSGVTQTPKHLITATGQRVTLRCSPRSGDLSVYWYQQSLDQGLQFLIQYYNGEERAKGNILERFSAQQFPDLHSELNLSSLELGDSALYFCASSVGQGRGETQYFGPGTRLLVL.